Detailed here is one TCR beta chain. Its antigen remains unidentified. The data were obtained in a study of cytotoxic CD8 clonotypes in ibrutinib-treated CLL. Study information: The group held 11 relapsed/refractory and about 15 treatment-naive patients, with 17 IGHV unmutated.

Data came from immunoSEQ multiplex PCR; TCRdb stores just in-frame clones and leaves some out. The sample carries over 75,000 clones, about 78% recorded once. Whole-study findings and limits: Clonality increased with ibrutinib response but returned toward baseline at progression. Clonality was higher at baseline than in age-matched healthy donors and tracked circulating CD8+ T-cell counts.

The CDR3 consists of 14 residues. Trimming stripped 3 bases from V and 4 bases from J, with 10 bases between. The germline gives CDR1 SGHDN, CDR2 FVKESK. The receptor was derived from a human donor with chronic lymphocytic leukemia. This chain joins TRBV14 and TRBJ2-1; D gene unclear. The material was PBMCs, obtained after 12 months of ibrutinib treatment. Here the CDR3 reads CASSHRQIYNEQFF. CDR3 in DNA: TGTGCCAGCAGCCACCGGCAGATTTACAATGAGCAGTTCTTC.